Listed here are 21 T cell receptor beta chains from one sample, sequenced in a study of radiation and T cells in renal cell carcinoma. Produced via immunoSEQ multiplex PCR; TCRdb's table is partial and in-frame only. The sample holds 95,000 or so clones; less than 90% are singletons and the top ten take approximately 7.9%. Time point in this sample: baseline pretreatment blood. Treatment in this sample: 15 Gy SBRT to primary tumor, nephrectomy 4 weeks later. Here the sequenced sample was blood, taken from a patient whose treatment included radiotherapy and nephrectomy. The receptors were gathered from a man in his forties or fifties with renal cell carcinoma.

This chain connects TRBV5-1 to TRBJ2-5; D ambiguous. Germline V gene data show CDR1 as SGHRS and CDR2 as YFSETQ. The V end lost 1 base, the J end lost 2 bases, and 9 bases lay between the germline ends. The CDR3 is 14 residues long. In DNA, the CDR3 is TGCGCCAGCAGCTTGTATCTTTCACAAGAGACCCAGTACTTC. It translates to CASSLYLSQETQYF.

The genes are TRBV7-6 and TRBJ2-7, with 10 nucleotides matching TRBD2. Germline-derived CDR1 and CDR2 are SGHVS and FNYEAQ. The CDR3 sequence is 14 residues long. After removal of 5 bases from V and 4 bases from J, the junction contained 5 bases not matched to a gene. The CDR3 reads CASSPGLAAYEQYF. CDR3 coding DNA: TGTGCCAGCAGCCCAGGACTAGCGGCATACGAGCAGTACTTC.

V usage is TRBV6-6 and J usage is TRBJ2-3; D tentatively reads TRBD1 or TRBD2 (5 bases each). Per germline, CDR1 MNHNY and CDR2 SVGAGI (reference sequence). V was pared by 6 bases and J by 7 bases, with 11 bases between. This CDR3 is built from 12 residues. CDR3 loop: CASSPEGNTQYF. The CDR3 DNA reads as TGTGCCAGCAGCCCCGAGGGGAATACGCAGTATTTT.

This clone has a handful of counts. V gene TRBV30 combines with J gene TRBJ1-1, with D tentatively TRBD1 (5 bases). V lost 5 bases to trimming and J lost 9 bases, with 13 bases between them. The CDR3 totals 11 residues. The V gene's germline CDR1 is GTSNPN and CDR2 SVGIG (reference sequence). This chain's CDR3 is CAWGGLEKAFF. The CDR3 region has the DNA TGTGCCTGGGGGGGACTAGAAAAAGCTTTCTTT. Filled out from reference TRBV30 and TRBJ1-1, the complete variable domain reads SQTIHQWPATLVQPVGSPLSLECTVEGTSNPNLYWYRQAAGRGLQLLFYSVGIGQISSEVPQNLSASRPQDRQFILSSKKLLLSDSGFYLCAWGGLEKAFFGQGTRLTVV.

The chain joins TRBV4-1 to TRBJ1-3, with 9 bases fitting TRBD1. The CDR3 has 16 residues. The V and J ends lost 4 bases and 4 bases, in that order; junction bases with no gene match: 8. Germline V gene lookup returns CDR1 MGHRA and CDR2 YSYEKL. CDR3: CASSPRDRASGNTIYF. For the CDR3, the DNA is TGCGCCAGCAGCCCCCGGGACAGGGCTTCCGGAAACACCATATATTTT.

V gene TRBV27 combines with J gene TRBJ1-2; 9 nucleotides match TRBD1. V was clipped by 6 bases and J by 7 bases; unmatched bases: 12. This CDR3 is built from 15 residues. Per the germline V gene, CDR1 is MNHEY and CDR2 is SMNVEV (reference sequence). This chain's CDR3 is CASRDAGTGPIGYTF. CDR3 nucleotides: TGTGCCAGCAGAGATGCCGGGACAGGGCCCATTGGCTACACCTTC.

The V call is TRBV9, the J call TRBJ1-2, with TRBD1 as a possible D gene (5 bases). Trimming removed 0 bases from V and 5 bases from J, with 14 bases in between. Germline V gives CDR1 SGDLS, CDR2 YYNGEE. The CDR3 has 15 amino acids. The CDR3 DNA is TGTGCCAGCAGCGTAGCTGAAGGGGTGCTTTATGGCTACACCTTC. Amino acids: CASSVAEGVLYGYTF.

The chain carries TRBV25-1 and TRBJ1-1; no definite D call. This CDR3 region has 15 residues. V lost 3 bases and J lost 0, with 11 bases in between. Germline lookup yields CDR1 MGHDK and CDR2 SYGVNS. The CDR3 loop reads CASSDTRVLNTEAFF. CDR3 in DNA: TGTGCCAGCAGTGACACACGGGTACTGAACACTGAAGCTTTCTTT.

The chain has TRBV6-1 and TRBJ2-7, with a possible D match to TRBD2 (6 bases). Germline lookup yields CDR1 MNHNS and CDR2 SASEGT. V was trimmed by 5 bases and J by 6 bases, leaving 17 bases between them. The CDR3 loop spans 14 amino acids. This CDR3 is CASSLSREAGEQYF. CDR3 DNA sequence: TGTGCCAGCAGTTTATCCCGAGAAGCGGGCGAGCAGTACTTC.

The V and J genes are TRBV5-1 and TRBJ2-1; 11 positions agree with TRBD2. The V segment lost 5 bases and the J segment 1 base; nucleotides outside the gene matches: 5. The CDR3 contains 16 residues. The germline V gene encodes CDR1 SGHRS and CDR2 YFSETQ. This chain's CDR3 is CASRPGTSGSYNEQFF. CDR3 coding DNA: TGCGCCAGCAGACCCGGGACTAGCGGTTCCTACAATGAGCAGTTCTTC.

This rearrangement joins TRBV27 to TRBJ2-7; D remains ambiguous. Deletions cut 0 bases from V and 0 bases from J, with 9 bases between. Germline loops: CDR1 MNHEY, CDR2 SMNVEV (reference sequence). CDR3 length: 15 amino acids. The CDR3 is CASSLSPGISYEQYF. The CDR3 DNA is TGTGCCAGCAGTTTATCGCCAGGAATCTCCTACGAGCAGTACTTC.

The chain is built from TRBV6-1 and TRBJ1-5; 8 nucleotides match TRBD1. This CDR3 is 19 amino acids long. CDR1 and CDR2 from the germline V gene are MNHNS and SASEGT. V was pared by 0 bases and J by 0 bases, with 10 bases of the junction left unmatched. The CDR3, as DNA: TGTGCCAGCAGTGAAGCCCCAAAACAAACAGGGGGTAGCAATCAGCCCCAGCATTTT. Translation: CASSEAPKQTGGSNQPQHF.

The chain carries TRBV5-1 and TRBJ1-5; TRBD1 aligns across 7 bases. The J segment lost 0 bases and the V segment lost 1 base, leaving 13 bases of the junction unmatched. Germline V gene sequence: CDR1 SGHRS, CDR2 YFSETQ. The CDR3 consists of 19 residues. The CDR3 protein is CASSLRQGGVLNSNQPQHF. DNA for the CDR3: TGCGCCAGCAGCTTGCGGCAGGGGGGAGTCTTAAATAGCAATCAGCCCCAGCATTTT.

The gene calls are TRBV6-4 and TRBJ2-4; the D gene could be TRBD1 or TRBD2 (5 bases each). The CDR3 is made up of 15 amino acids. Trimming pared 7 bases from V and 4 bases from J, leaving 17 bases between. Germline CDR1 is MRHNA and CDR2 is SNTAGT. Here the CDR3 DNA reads TGTGCCAGCACCGAACGGGACGGCAGTAAAAACATTCAGTACTTC. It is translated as CASTERDGSKNIQYF.

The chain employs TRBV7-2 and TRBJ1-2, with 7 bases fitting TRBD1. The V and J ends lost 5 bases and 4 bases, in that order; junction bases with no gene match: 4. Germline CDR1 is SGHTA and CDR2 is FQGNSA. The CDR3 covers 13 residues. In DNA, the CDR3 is TGTGCCAGCAGCGAAGGACAGGCCTATGGCTACACCTTC. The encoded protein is CASSEGQAYGYTF.

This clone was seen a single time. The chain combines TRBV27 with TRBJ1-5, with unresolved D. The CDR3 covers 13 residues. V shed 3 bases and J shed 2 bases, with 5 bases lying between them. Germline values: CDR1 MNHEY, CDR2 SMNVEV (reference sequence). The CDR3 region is CASSFGGNQPQHF. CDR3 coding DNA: TGTGCCAGCAGTTTCGGGGGCAATCAGCCCCAGCATTTT.

The chain's CDR3 is CASSIRTGTEFF. DNA for the CDR3: TGTGCCAGTAGTATCCGGACAGGAACGGAGTTCTTC. The chain employs TRBV19 and TRBJ2-1; 7 bases map to TRBD1. Looked up from germline, CDR1 is LNHDA and CDR2 is SQIVND (reference sequence). This CDR3 comprises 12 residues. J lost 14 bases, V lost 3 bases, and 7 bases had no gene match.

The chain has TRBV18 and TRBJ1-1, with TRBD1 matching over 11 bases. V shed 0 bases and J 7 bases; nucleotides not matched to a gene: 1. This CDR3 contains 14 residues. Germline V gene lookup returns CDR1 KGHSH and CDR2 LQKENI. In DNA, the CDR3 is TGTGCCAGCTCACCACCGGGACAGGGGGGTGAAGCTTTCTTT. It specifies CASSPPGQGGEAFF.

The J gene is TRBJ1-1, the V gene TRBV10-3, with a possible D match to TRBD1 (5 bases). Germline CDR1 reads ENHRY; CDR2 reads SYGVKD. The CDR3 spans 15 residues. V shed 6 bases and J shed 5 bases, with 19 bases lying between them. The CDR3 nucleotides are TGTGCCATCAGCGACCCCCTCCAGGGCCGAACTGAAGCTTTCTTT. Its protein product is CAISDPLQGRTEAFF.

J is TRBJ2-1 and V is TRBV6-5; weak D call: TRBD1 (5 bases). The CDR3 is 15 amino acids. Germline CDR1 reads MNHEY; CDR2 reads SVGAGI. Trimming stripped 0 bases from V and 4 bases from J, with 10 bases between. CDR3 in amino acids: CASSYSPTAYNEQFF. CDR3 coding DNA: TGTGCCAGCAGTTACTCTCCGACAGCGTACAATGAGCAGTTCTTC.

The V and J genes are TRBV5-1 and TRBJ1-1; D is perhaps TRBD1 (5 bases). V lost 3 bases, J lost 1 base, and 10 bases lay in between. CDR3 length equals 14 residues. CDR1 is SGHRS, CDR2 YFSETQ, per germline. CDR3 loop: CASSWDGGNTEAFF. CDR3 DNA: TGCGCCAGCAGCTGGGACGGAGGGAACACTGAAGCTTTCTTT. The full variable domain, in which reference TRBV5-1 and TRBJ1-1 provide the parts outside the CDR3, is KAGVTQTPRYLIKTRGQQVTLSCSPISGHRSVSWYQQTPGQGLQFLFEYFSETQRNKGNFPGRFSGRQFSNSRSEMNVSTLELGDSALYLCASSWDGGNTEAFFGQGTRLTVV.